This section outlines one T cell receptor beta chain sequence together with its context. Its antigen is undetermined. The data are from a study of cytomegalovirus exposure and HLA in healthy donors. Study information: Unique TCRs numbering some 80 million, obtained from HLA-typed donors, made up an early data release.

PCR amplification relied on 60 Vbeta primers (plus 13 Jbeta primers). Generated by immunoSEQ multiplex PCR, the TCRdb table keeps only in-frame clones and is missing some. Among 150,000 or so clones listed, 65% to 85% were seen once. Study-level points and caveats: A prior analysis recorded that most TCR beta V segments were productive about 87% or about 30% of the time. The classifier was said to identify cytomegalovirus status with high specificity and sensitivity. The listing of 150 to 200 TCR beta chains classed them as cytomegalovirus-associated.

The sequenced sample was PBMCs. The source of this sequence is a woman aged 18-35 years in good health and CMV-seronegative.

In nucleotides, the CDR3 is TGTGCCAGCTCACCACGGGAGGATCAGCCCCAGCATTTT. Its translation: CASSPREDQPQHF. The genes are TRBV18 and TRBJ1-5, with D unresolved. The CDR3 contains 13 residues. Germline CDR1 KGHSH, CDR2 LQKENI. Trimming removed 1 base at V and 5 bases at J, with 6 bases between.